Below are 31 T cell receptor beta chains sequenced from a single sample in a study of T cells in tuberculosis. Clones were read by immunoSEQ multiplex PCR, and TCRdb kept only the in-frame ones, dropping some. The sample has over 20,000 clones, around 97% seen once. The sample taken for sequencing was PBMCs. Receptor source: a donor aged 10-30 years with latent tuberculosis or without tuberculosis infection.

V is TRBV19 and J is TRBJ2-3; 12 positions agree with TRBD1. The length of the CDR3 is 17 residues. Losses at the gene ends were 4 bases for V and 3 bases for J; bases not matched to a gene: 8. Germline V gives CDR1 LNHDA, CDR2 SQIVND (reference sequence). CDR3: CASSTQGTGGATDTQYF. CDR3 in DNA: TGTGCCAGTAGTACCCAAGGGACAGGGGGCGCGACAGATACGCAGTATTTT.

The table lists this clone with a count of one. This sequence joins TRBV7-9 and TRBJ1-3; D gene unclear. Germline V gene sequence: CDR1 SEHNR, CDR2 FQNEAQ (reference sequence). The CDR3 totals 14 residues. The V gene lost 4 bases and the J gene lost 1 base, with 8 bases spanning the gap. CDR3 nucleotide sequence: TGTGCCAGCAGCTCTCCTTCGTCTGGAAACACCATATATTTT. Translation: CASSSPSSGNTIYF.

J is TRBJ1-1 and V is TRBV6-5, with 9 bases matching TRBD1. CDR1 and CDR2 (germline): MNHEY, SVGAGI. CDR3 length: 14 residues. The trim removed 4 bases at V and 10 bases at J, leaving 10 bases unmatched. The CDR3: CASSSGTGRLAAFF. CDR3 in DNA: TGTGCCAGCAGTTCCGGGACAGGGCGTCTTGCAGCTTTCTTT.

The chain combines TRBV6-5 with TRBJ1-3, with D uncertain. Trimming cost V 0 bases and J 4 bases, with 13 bases left between them. The CDR3 runs 16 residues. Germline loops: CDR1 MNHEY, CDR2 SVGAGI. The CDR3 bases are TGTGCCAGCAGTTACTCGGGCCCCGGACTAGGAAACACCATATATTTT. Translated: CASSYSGPGLGNTIYF.

The V gene is TRBV29-1, the J gene TRBJ2-3; 10 positions agree with TRBD2. The CDR3 is 12 residues long. Germline CDR1 reads SQVTM; CDR2 reads ANQGSEA. The CDR3 region is CSISGRADTQYF. For the CDR3, the DNA is TGCAGTATCAGCGGGAGGGCGGATACGCAGTATTTT.

The V call is TRBV29-1, the J call TRBJ2-6; TRBD1 agrees at 7 bases. The V segment lost 0 bases and the J segment 2 bases; nucleotides outside the gene matches: 1. CDR3 length: 15 amino acids. CDR1 and CDR2 (germline): SQVTM, ANQGSEA. CDR3 coding DNA: TGCAGCGTTGAAGATGACAGGGCTGGGGCCAACGTCCTGACTTTC. Translation gives CSVEDDRAGANVLTF.

The chain combines TRBV7-9 with TRBJ2-5; D perhaps matches TRBD2 (7 bases). V gave up 1 base and J gave up 7 bases, with 19 bases separating them. CDR3 length: 16 amino acids. Germline lookup yields CDR1 SEHNR and CDR2 FQNEAQ (reference sequence). The CDR3, as DNA: TGTGCCAGCAGCTTAGATTCGGGGGGCCCCCCGGGGACCCAGTACTTC. Translated, it gives CASSLDSGGPPGTQYF.

The chain has TRBV28 and TRBJ1-1; weak D call: TRBD1 (6 bases). The CDR3 covers 15 residues. With 11 bases removed from V and 5 bases from J, the gap between germline ends came to 24 bases. Germline V gene lookup returns CDR1 MDHEN and CDR2 SYDVKM. CDR3 region: CASHLGAGRGTEAFF. The CDR3 coding sequence is TGTGCCTCCCATTTGGGGGCAGGGCGAGGTACTGAAGCTTTCTTT.

The chain recombines TRBV6-5 with TRBJ2-5; 10 nucleotides line up with TRBD1. V lost 2 bases, J lost 5 bases, and 5 bases stayed unmatched. Germline values: CDR1 MNHEY, CDR2 SVGAGI. The CDR3 runs to 15 residues. For the CDR3, the DNA is TGTGCCAGCAGTTACCCGACAGGGGGCGATGAGACCCAGTACTTC. This codes for CASSYPTGGDETQYF.

This rearrangement joins TRBV6-6 to TRBJ2-7; 10 positions match TRBD2. V trimming: 7 bases; J trimming: 2 bases; junction bases outside the gene matches: 8. The CDR3 is 15 residues long. CDR1 is MNHNY, CDR2 SVGAGI, per germline (reference sequence). DNA for the CDR3: TGTGCCAGCATCCTCTCTAGCGGGAGCCCCTACGAGCAGTACTTC. Protein product: CASILSSGSPYEQYF.

This clone was seen only once. The chain couples TRBV10-3 to TRBJ1-4; a weak D match, TRBD1 (5 bases). V gave up 10 bases and J gave up 6 bases, with 15 bases separating them. CDR1 is ENHRY and CDR2 is SYGVKD in the germline V gene. There are 13 residues in the CDR3. The CDR3 here is CATHAGGDEKLFF. The CDR3 coding sequence is TGTGCCACCCACGCGGGGGGTGATGAAAAACTGTTTTTT.

The rearrangement uses TRBV2 and TRBJ1-3, with 7 bases fitting TRBD1. The ends lost 7 bases at V and 0 bases at J; junction bases unmatched: 3. The germline CDR1 and CDR2 sequences are SNHLY and FYNNEI. The CDR3 consists of 14 residues. CDR3 sequence (DNA): TGTGCCAGCACCCCAGGGGGCTCTGGAAACACCATATATTTT. Translated: CASTPGGSGNTIYF.

The rearrangement joins TRBV7-9 to TRBJ2-3, with 9 positions matching TRBD1. V shed 8 bases, J shed 4 bases, and the junction held 7 bases outside the gene matches. The germline gives CDR1 SEHNR, CDR2 FQNEAQ (reference sequence). The CDR3 has 14 residues. The CDR3 here is CASVRDRVSDTQYF. Written as DNA, the CDR3 is TGTGCCAGCGTCCGGGACAGGGTATCAGATACGCAGTATTTT.

The chain carries TRBV27 and TRBJ2-3; no clear D gene. This CDR3 is 14 amino acids long. Germline V gene sequence: CDR1 MNHEY, CDR2 SMNVEV (reference sequence). Trimming removed 3 bases at V and 0 bases at J, with 7 bases between. The CDR3 spells CASSFITSTDTQYF. The DNA of the CDR3 is TGTGCCAGCAGTTTTATCACTAGCACAGATACGCAGTATTTT.

CDR3 sequence (DNA): TGCGCCAGCAGCTTCGGGATCGTTAACTATGGCTACACCTTC. This gives the protein CASSFGIVNYGYTF. The genes are TRBV5-1 and TRBJ1-2, with D unresolved. The CDR3 has 14 amino acids. Trimming removed 2 bases at V and 1 base at J, with 9 bases between. CDR1 is SGHRS, CDR2 YFSETQ, per germline.

The rearrangement joins TRBV6-6 to TRBJ2-7; tentatively, D is TRBD2 (5 bases). The V gene's germline CDR1 is MNHNY and CDR2 SVGAGI (reference sequence). The CDR3 covers 15 residues. Trimming removed 4 bases from V and 6 bases from J, with 19 bases in between. The DNA for the CDR3 is TGTGCCAGCAGTTCCCGGGAACACCATACTCGCGAGCAGTACTTC. Amino acid sequence: CASSSREHHTREQYF.

The chain is built from TRBV27 and TRBJ2-5; possible D gene TRBD2, 6 bases. From germline, CDR1 is MNHEY and CDR2 SMNVEV (reference sequence). V was shortened by 3 bases and J by 2 bases, with 19 bases between the two germline ends. CDR3 length: 17 amino acids. The CDR3 DNA is TGTGCCAGCAGTTTGGGTCTCCGGGGGAGTGGGCAAGAGACCCAGTACTTC. Protein product: CASSLGLRGSGQETQYF.

The gene calls are TRBV19 and TRBJ2-1; 7 bases line up with TRBD2. CDR1 is LNHDA, CDR2 SQIVND, per germline (reference sequence). The V and J ends lost 3 bases and 1 base, in that order; junction bases with no gene match: 6. The CDR3 is 16 amino acids. The CDR3: CASSMDSGYSYNEQFF. The CDR3 DNA reads as TGTGCCAGTAGTATGGATAGCGGGTATTCCTACAATGAGCAGTTCTTC.

V usage is TRBV6-6 and J usage is TRBJ1-5; tentatively, D is TRBD1 (6 bases). The V gene's germline CDR1 is MNHNY and CDR2 SVGAGI (reference sequence). The CDR3 runs 13 residues. V shed 5 bases and J shed 7 bases, with 12 bases lying between them. CDR3 sequence reads: CASSPQGNQPQHF. CDR3 DNA: TGTGCCAGCAGTCCACAGGGTAACCAGCCCCAGCATTTT.

The chain has TRBV18 and TRBJ1-3, with D unclear. V lost 2 bases and J 0 bases, leaving 11 bases between the germline ends. This CDR3 contains 16 residues. Germline CDR1 KGHSH, CDR2 LQKENI. DNA of the CDR3: TGTGCCAGCTCACCAAGGGAGGCCAGCTCTGGAAACACCATATATTTT. Protein product: CASSPREASSGNTIYF.

CDR3 sequence reads: CASSPRGRGQGDGYTF. CDR3 nucleotide sequence: TGTGCCAGCAGCCCGAGGGGCCGGGGACAGGGGGATGGCTACACCTTC. The chain couples TRBV7-9 to TRBJ1-2, with TRBD1 matching over 11 bases. Germline V CDR1 and CDR2: SEHNR, FQNEAQ (reference sequence). Trimming took 5 bases from V and 6 from J; bases not matched to a gene: 11. The CDR3 has 16 amino acids.

This chain links TRBV5-6 with TRBJ2-7, with 11 bases fitting TRBD2. Trimming cost V 0 bases and J 2 bases; bases outside gene matches: 1. From germline, CDR1 is SGHDT and CDR2 YYEEEE. This CDR3 has 15 amino acids. This CDR3 reads CASSLGLAGPYEQYF. CDR3 in DNA: TGTGCCAGCAGCTTGGGACTAGCGGGGCCCTACGAGCAGTACTTC.

This clone was found once. The V and J genes are TRBV6-1 and TRBJ2-2; possible D gene TRBD2, 5 bases. Trimming cost V 4 bases and J 7 bases, with 19 bases left between them. The CDR3 sequence is 16 residues long. CDR1 and CDR2 from the germline V gene are MNHNS and SASEGT. The CDR3 loop is CASSGGRRTRYGELFF. CDR3 bases: TGTGCCAGCAGTGGGGGTAGGCGGACTCGCTACGGGGAGCTGTTTTTT.

V gene TRBV7-6 combines with J gene TRBJ1-3, with D possibly matching TRBD1 (5 bases). The length of the CDR3 is 16 residues. V was cut by 1 base and J by 1 base, with 11 bases left in between. Per germline, CDR1 SGHVS and CDR2 FNYEAQ. The chain's CDR3 is CASSLGPGRSGNTIYF. CDR3 DNA: TGTGCCAGCAGCTTAGGCCCAGGGAGGTCTGGAAACACCATATATTTT. Full variable domain (remainder filled in from reference TRBV7-6 and TRBJ1-3): GAGVSQSPRYKVTKRGQDVALRCDPISGHVSLYWYRQALGQGPEFLTYFNYEAQQDKSGLPNDRFSAERPEGSISTLTIQRTEQRDSAMYRCASSLGPGRSGNTIYFGEGSWLTVV.

V gene TRBV7-2 combines with J gene TRBJ1-6, with TRBD1 as a possible D gene (6 bases). V was pared by 2 bases and J by 10 bases, with 18 bases between. Germline loops: CDR1 SGHTA, CDR2 FQGNSA. This CDR3 is built from 16 residues. This CDR3 reads CASSLSWGRLRSPLHF. CDR3 coding DNA: TGTGCCAGCAGCTTATCCTGGGGGCGGCTCAGGTCACCCCTCCACTTT.

This chain joins TRBV4-3 and TRBJ2-7, with TRBD2 matching over 12 bases. This CDR3 contains 14 residues. CDR1 and CDR2 from the germline V gene are LGHNA and YSLEER. V lost 4 bases and J lost 4; bases outside the gene matches: 2. The CDR3 spells CASSPGTSGYEQYF. The CDR3 DNA sequence: TGCGCCAGCAGCCCCGGGACTAGCGGGTACGAGCAGTACTTC.

The DNA of the CDR3 is TGCGCCAGCAGCTTACTCACGGACAGCCACCTAACCTTC. Translation: CASSLLTDSHLTF. This chain links TRBV5-1 with TRBJ1-2, with a tentative D call TRBD1 (6 bases). V lost 2 bases and J 14 bases, leaving 19 bases between the germline ends. The V gene's germline CDR1 is SGHRS and CDR2 YFSETQ. The CDR3 length is 13 residues.

The chain recombines TRBV7-2 with TRBJ2-2; TRBD1 matches at 7 bases. CDR3 length: 16 residues. The germline V gene encodes CDR1 SGHTA and CDR2 FQGNSA. V was clipped by 3 bases and J by 4 bases; unmatched bases: 8. CDR3 nucleotide sequence: TGTGCCAGCAGCTTTTTTAACAGGGGCGTCACCGGGGAGCTGTTTTTT. Translating gives CASSFFNRGVTGELFF.

The V call is TRBV19, the J call TRBJ2-5; 7 bases line up with TRBD1. The germline V gene has CDR1 LNHDA and CDR2 SQIVND (reference sequence). V shed 3 bases, J shed 2 bases, and the junction held 9 bases outside the gene matches. This CDR3 contains 16 residues. DNA for the CDR3: TGTGCCAGTAGTATGCCAACAGGGGTAAGGCAAGAGACCCAGTACTTC. This gives the protein CASSMPTGVRQETQYF.

This clone was seen only once. The chain couples TRBV13 to TRBJ2-5, with 14 bases fitting TRBD2. V shed 5 bases, J shed 2 bases, and the junction held 10 bases outside the gene matches. Looked up from germline, CDR1 is PRHDT and CDR2 is FYEKMQ (reference sequence). The CDR3 consists of 18 residues. The CDR3 sequence is CASSARLAGGPEQETQYF. CDR3 nucleotides: TGTGCCAGCAGCGCCCGACTAGCGGGGGGGCCGGAACAAGAGACCCAGTACTTC.

The rearrangement links TRBV6-1 to TRBJ2-7; a weak D match, TRBD2 (5 bases). V was cut by 1 base and J by 1 base, with 8 bases left in between. Germline CDR1 MNHNS, CDR2 SASEGT. The length of the CDR3 is 14 residues. CDR3: CASSEEGGSYEQYF. The DNA of the CDR3 is TGTGCCAGCAGTGAAGAAGGAGGATCCTACGAGCAGTACTTC.